The clone carrying this T cell receptor beta chain was seen only once. Being one base from a much bigger clone, this may be a read error. The conserved phenylalanine or tryptophan normally closing the CDR3 is absent here, so this likely arose from a read error. The time point is: newly diagnosed GD, antithyroid drugs for less than 3 months. Generation of the TCR library employed RNA extracted from PBMCs. From germline, CDR1 is DFQATT and CDR2 SNEGSKA (reference sequence). The germline V and J ends were trimmed by 6 bases and 5 bases, with 20 bases remaining between them. The CDR3 length is 14 residues. The data derive from a study of regulatory T cells in long-lasting Graves disease. At the level of the study: Graves' patients diagnosed newly had used antithyroid drugs under 3 months.

Building the TCR beta libraries relied on iRepertoire HTBI primers, and CDR3 regions underwent Arm-PCR. One entry per CDR3 protein, called by TCRdb with MiXCR from the multiplex PCR reads. The sample lists around 500,000 distinct CDR3 sequences, about 13% occurring once. Another study also made use of these data, one on T cells in Graves' hyperthyroidism and ophthalmopathy. As that study records: First-round RT-PCR targeting the TCR CDR3 was performed with the HTBI primer set. Blood also carried most thyroid clonotypes expanded above 0.001.

The TCR sequence derives from a man younger than 40 with Graves disease. This chain joins TRBV20-1 and TRBJ2-7; D possibly corresponds to TRBD2 (6 bases). The material sequenced was peripheral blood mononuclear cells (PBMCs), taken at new diagnosis, from a patient treated with antithyroid drugs. Written as DNA, the CDR3 is TGCAGTGCAGTCCTGGGGGGAGATATCCACGAGCAGTACCTC. Its protein product is CSAVLGGDIHEQYL.